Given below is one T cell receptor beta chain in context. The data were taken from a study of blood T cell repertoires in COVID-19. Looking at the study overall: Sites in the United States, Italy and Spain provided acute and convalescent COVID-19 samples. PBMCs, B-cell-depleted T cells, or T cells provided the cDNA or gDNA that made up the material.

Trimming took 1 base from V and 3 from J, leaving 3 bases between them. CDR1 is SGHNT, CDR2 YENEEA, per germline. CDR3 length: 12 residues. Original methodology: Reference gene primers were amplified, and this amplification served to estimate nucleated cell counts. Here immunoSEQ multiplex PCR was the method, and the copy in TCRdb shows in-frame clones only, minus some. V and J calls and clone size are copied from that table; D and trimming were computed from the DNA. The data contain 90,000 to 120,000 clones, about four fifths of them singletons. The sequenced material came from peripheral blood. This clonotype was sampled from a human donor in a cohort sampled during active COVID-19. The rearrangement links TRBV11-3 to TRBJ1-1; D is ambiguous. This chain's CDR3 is CASSLGHTEAFF. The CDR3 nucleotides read TGTGCCAGCAGCTTAGGGCACACTGAAGCTTTCTTT.